These 21 T cell receptor beta chains came from one sample sequenced in a study of CD8 T cells in Susac syndrome. RNA, at about 0.45 to 1 ug, was reverse transcribed with random hexamers. TCRdb recomputed calls from the immunoSEQ multiplex PCR reads with MiXCR, one row per CDR3 protein. The sample lists roughly 150,000 distinct CDR3 sequences; approximately 90% were seen once. Sequencing was performed on CD4+ T cells from PBMCs. The source of these receptors is a human donor in good health.

The chain joins TRBV3-1 to TRBJ2-7; D ambiguous. Germline V lookup: CDR1 LGHDT, CDR2 YNNKEL (reference sequence). CDR3 size: 14 residues. V gave up 2 bases and J gave up 1 base, with 9 bases separating them. CDR3 in amino acids: CASSQMAHSYEQYF. CDR3 nucleotide sequence: TGTGCCAGCAGCCAAATGGCCCATTCCTACGAGCAGTACTTC.

This rearrangement joins TRBV28 to TRBJ2-3; 13 nucleotides agree with TRBD2. This CDR3 contains 16 residues. Germline values: CDR1 MDHEN, CDR2 SYDVKM. The V gene end was trimmed by 6 bases and the J gene end by 6 bases; junction bases not matched to a gene: 9. In DNA form, the CDR3 reads TGTGCCAGCAGCAAGGGACTAGCGGGACTAACGGATACGCAGTATTTT. It yields the protein CASSKGLAGLTDTQYF.

CDR3 sequence: CASSGQGGVTDTQYF. In DNA, the CDR3 is TGTGCCAGCAGTGGGCAAGGGGGCGTCACAGATACGCAGTATTTT. The chain joins TRBV6-1 to TRBJ2-3; 7 bases fit TRBD1. The junction had 6 bases not matched to a gene; V was cut back by 4 bases and J by 2 bases. The CDR3 consists of 15 residues. The germline gives CDR1 MNHNS, CDR2 SASEGT.

V and J are TRBV19 and TRBJ1-1; no clear D. The CDR3 totals 13 residues. Germline CDR1 reads LNHDA; CDR2 reads SQIVND (reference sequence). Trimming stripped 6 bases from V and 3 bases from J, with 11 bases between. The CDR3 region is CASSERGYTEAFF. In DNA, the CDR3 is TGTGCCAGTAGCGAGAGAGGGTACACTGAAGCTTTCTTT.

The CDR3 DNA sequence: TGTGCCAGCAGCCACCGACTAGCCGGGTGGTCCGGGGAGCTGTTTTTT. It codes for CASSHRLAGWSGELFF. The genes are TRBV5-6 and TRBJ2-2; 7 bases are a match to TRBD2. J lost 6 bases, V lost 4 bases, and 12 bases had no gene match. CDR1 is SGHDT, CDR2 YYEEEE, per germline. The CDR3 extends over 16 amino acids.

The chain links TRBV11-2 to TRBJ2-7, with a tentative D call TRBD2 (5 bases). CDR1 is SGHAT, CDR2 FQNNGV, per germline. The CDR3 is 17 residues long. Trimming shortened V by 5 bases and J by 0 bases, and 20 bases separated the two germline ends. In nucleotides, the CDR3 is TGTGCCAGCAGCCCGCTCAGAGGGCGTTCCGACTCCTACGAGCAGTACTTC. It specifies CASSPLRGRSDSYEQYF.

This chain links TRBV19 with TRBJ2-4, with D possibly being TRBD1 (6 bases). Trimming stripped 0 bases from V and 0 bases from J, with 21 bases between. The CDR3 is 20 amino acids. Germline CDR1 is LNHDA and CDR2 is SQIVND (reference sequence). CDR3 DNA: TGTGCCAGTAGTATAGATCATCGGACAGCCGAGGGGCTAGCCAAAAACATTCAGTACTTC. Its translation: CASSIDHRTAEGLAKNIQYF.

The chain uses TRBV5-8 and TRBJ1-1, with D hard to call. The V end was cut by 3 bases, the J end by 3 bases, with 15 bases between. Germline V lookup: CDR1 SGHTS, CDR2 YDEGEE. CDR3 length: 15 residues. The CDR3 reads CASSSGLWMDTEAFF. The CDR3 DNA reads as TGTGCCAGCAGCTCCGGACTTTGGATGGACACTGAAGCTTTCTTT.

The rearrangement uses TRBV28 and TRBJ2-7; 7 bases align to TRBD1. Germline V lookup: CDR1 MDHEN, CDR2 SYDVKM. The CDR3 extends over 14 amino acids. The V gene end was trimmed by 7 bases and the J gene end by 2 bases; junction bases not matched to a gene: 8. In DNA, the CDR3 is TGTGCCAGCAATTTTTTGGGACAGACCTACGAGCAGTACTTC. Translated: CASNFLGQTYEQYF. The whole variable domain, filled in from reference TRBV28 and TRBJ2-7, reads DVKVTQSSRYLVKRTGEKVFLECVQDMDHENMFWYRQDPGLGLRLIYFSYDVKMKEKGDIPEGYSVSREKKERFSLILESASTNQTSMYLCASNFLGQTYEQYFGPGTRLTVT.

The genes are TRBV7-9 and TRBJ2-1, with 10 bases lining up with TRBD2. After removal of 8 bases from V and 5 bases from J, the junction contained 9 bases not matched to a gene. This CDR3 region has 15 residues. Germline CDR1 SEHNR, CDR2 FQNEAQ (reference sequence). The CDR3 loop reads CASSWPLAGDNEQFF. The CDR3 region has the DNA TGTGCCAGCTCCTGGCCCCTAGCGGGAGACAATGAGCAGTTCTTC.

This clonotype has a single count. The genes are TRBV30 and TRBJ1-1; TRBD1 might be the D (5 bases). The CDR3 consists of 13 residues. Trimming left V 2 bases short and J 5 bases short, with 12 bases between. The germline CDR1 and CDR2 sequences are GTSNPN and SVGIG (reference sequence). CDR3 coding DNA: TGTGCCTGGAGTAGCCAGGGATGGACTGAAGCTTTCTTT. Translating it yields CAWSSQGWTEAFF.

The chain carries TRBV5-1 and TRBJ2-3, with D tentatively TRBD1 or TRBD2 (6 bases each). Germline CDR1 SGHRS, CDR2 YFSETQ. Trimming took 3 bases from V and 2 from J, leaving 16 bases between them. The CDR3 covers 16 residues. The CDR3 sequence is CASSSSGAIYTDTQYF. The CDR3 DNA is TGCGCCAGCAGCTCTTCGGGGGCTATTTACACAGATACGCAGTATTTT.

This chain links TRBV6-2 or TRBV6-3 with TRBJ2-1; 7 bases fit TRBD1. The length of the CDR3 is 14 residues. Trimming at V came to 4 bases and at J to 4 bases, leaving 4 bases not matched to a gene. Germline V gene sequence: CDR1 MNHEY, CDR2 SVGEGT. In DNA form, the CDR3 reads TGTGCCAGCAGTTTCGGACAGGTATACAATGAGCAGTTCTTC. Amino acid sequence: CASSFGQVYNEQFF.

The chain links TRBV5-1 to TRBJ2-5; D call uncertain. Deletions cut 0 bases from V and 2 bases from J, with 8 bases between. Germline CDR1 and CDR2: SGHRS and YFSETQ. This CDR3 region has 14 residues. DNA of the CDR3: TGCGCCAGCAGCTTGGCGGCTACACAAGAGACCCAGTACTTC. It translates to CASSLAATQETQYF.

J is TRBJ2-2 and V is TRBV6-2 or TRBV6-3; the match to TRBD2 covers 10 bases. V lost 7 bases and J lost 6; bases outside the gene matches: 17. This CDR3 spans 18 amino acids. Germline V gene data show CDR1 as MNHEY and CDR2 as SVGEGT. The chain's CDR3 is CASTPGGLAGVDPGELFF. The CDR3, as DNA: TGTGCCAGCACCCCCGGCGGGCTAGCGGGGGTTGACCCCGGGGAGCTGTTTTTT.

J is TRBJ2-1 and V is TRBV7-3; D is possibly TRBD1 (5 bases). The CDR3 sequence is 15 residues long. Trimming took 5 bases from V and 0 from J, leaving 11 bases between them. Looked up from germline, CDR1 is SGHTA and CDR2 is FQGTGA. The CDR3 DNA reads as TGTGCCAGCAGCCCCACAGGACCCTCCTACAATGAGCAGTTCTTC. This sequence encodes CASSPTGPSYNEQFF. The full variable domain, completed using reference TRBV7-3 and TRBJ2-1, is GAGVSQTPSNKVTEKGKYVELRCDPISGHTALYWYRQSLGQGPEFLIYFQGTGAADDSGLPNDRFFAVRPEGSVSTLKIQRTERGDSAVYLCASSPTGPSYNEQFFGPGTRLTVL.

The chain is built from TRBV6-6 and TRBJ2-7; D remains unclear. The CDR3 is made up of 13 amino acids. The germline V and J ends were trimmed by 0 bases and 3 bases, with 6 bases remaining between them. The V gene's germline CDR1 is MNHNY and CDR2 SVGAGI (reference sequence). The CDR3 DNA sequence: TGTGCCAGCAGTTACTCGTTCCTCTACGAGCAGTACTTC. Translating gives CASSYSFLYEQYF.

The V call is TRBV28, the J call TRBJ2-7; 8 positions agree with TRBD1. The germline gives CDR1 MDHEN, CDR2 SYDVKM. The CDR3 covers 15 residues. Germline trimming cut 6 bases from V and 1 base from J; bases unmatched to any gene: 8. CDR3 amino acids: CASRSRGQASYEQYF. CDR3 coding DNA: TGTGCCAGCAGATCTAGGGGACAGGCTTCCTACGAGCAGTACTTC.

This clonotype was observed a single time. This chain connects TRBV6-1 to TRBJ1-1, with D possibly TRBD1 on 5 matching bases. The length of the CDR3 is 16 residues. Trimming left V 6 bases short and J 4 bases short, with 21 bases between. Germline V gene sequence: CDR1 MNHNS, CDR2 SASEGT. The CDR3 is CASRIRDPRGGTEAFF. CDR3 sequence (DNA): TGTGCCAGCAGAATAAGGGACCCACGGGGGGGCACTGAAGCTTTCTTT.

This clonotype was observed a few times. J is TRBJ2-7 and V is TRBV6-5, with 8 bases identical to TRBD1. Trimming cost V 6 bases and J 4 bases; bases outside gene matches: 11. CDR1 and CDR2 (germline): MNHEY, SVGAGI. CDR3 length: 15 amino acids. The CDR3, as DNA: TGTGCCAGCAGCCCTCGGACAGGGACTTGGTACGAGCAGTACTTC. It specifies CASSPRTGTWYEQYF.

CDR3 sequence reads: CASSVGGDSPYGYTF. Written as DNA, the CDR3 is TGTGCCAGCAGCGTAGGCGGGGACAGCCCCTATGGCTACACCTTC. The chain combines TRBV9 with TRBJ1-2, with 7 bases identical to TRBD1. V lost 0 bases and J lost 4; bases outside the gene matches: 6. Germline lookup yields CDR1 SGDLS and CDR2 YYNGEE. The CDR3 loop spans 15 amino acids.